What follows are 22 T cell receptor beta chains derived from one specimen sequenced in a study of response to subunit inactivated influenza vaccine. TCRdb processed the RT-PCR reads anew with MiXCR; each CDR3 protein has one entry. The table has 650,000 to 850,000 distinct CDR3 sequences, more than 11% seen once. The specimen was PBMCs from blood, collected around 15 days before vaccination. The source is a man between 50 and 59 years old who received an inactivated influenza vaccine.

There are many counts of this clonotype. The J gene is TRBJ2-7, the V gene TRBV12-3 or TRBV12-4; D may be TRBD1 (6 bases). V was cut by 8 bases and J by 3 bases, with 14 bases left in between. The CDR3 consists of 13 residues. CDR3 sequence reads: CASLRDTFYEQYF. In DNA, the CDR3 is TGTGCCAGCCTCCGGGACACGTTCTACGAGCAGTACTTC.

The chain uses TRBV9 and TRBJ2-3, with 7 bases identical to TRBD2. Germline assignment: CDR1 SGDLS and CDR2 YYNGEE. The CDR3 loop spans 14 amino acids. V dropped 7 bases and J dropped 5; count of bases not matched to a gene: 10. The CDR3 sequence: CASGGGAVRDTQYF. The CDR3 bases are TGTGCCAGCGGGGGAGGGGCGGTCAGAGATACGCAGTATTTT.

The V and J genes are TRBV9 and TRBJ1-1; maybe TRBD1 (5 bases). Germline loops: CDR1 SGDLS, CDR2 YYNGEE. The ends were cut back, 4 bases at V and 0 bases at J, with 19 bases in the middle. The CDR3 contains 17 residues. CDR3 loop: CASSSSLVGGMNTEAFF. The DNA of the CDR3 is TGTGCCAGCAGCTCATCCCTGGTTGGGGGTATGAACACTGAAGCTTTCTTT.

The chain is built from TRBV28 and TRBJ2-7, with D possibly matching TRBD2 (6 bases). The V end was cut by 3 bases, the J end by 1 base, with 13 bases between. The CDR3 runs 15 residues. Germline lookup yields CDR1 MDHEN and CDR2 SYDVKM. In DNA, the CDR3 is TGTGCCAGCAGTTTCTGGTCTGGGGGGTCCTACGAGCAGTACTTC. Its protein product is CASSFWSGGSYEQYF.

The rearrangement joins TRBV19 to TRBJ1-5, with 9 bases lining up with TRBD1. Germline CDR1 reads LNHDA; CDR2 reads SQIVND (reference sequence). The V and J ends lost 1 base and 7 bases, in that order; junction bases with no gene match: 5. The CDR3 runs to 15 residues. CDR3 DNA sequence: TGTGCCAGTAGTATAGGGGGACAGGGTTGGCAGCCCCAGCATTTT. It translates to CASSIGGQGWQPQHF. Supplemented by reference TRBV19 and TRBJ1-5, the full variable domain reads DGGITQSPKYLFRKEGQNVTLSCEQNLNHDAMYWYRQDPGQGLRLIYYSQIVNDFQKGDIAEGYSVSREKKESFPLTVTSAQKNPTAFYLCASSIGGQGWQPQHFGDGTRLSIL.

This chain connects TRBV27 to TRBJ2-5; weak D call: TRBD2 (5 bases). The germline gives CDR1 MNHEY, CDR2 SMNVEV (reference sequence). CDR3 length: 16 amino acids. The V end was cut by 2 bases, the J end by 4 bases, with 17 bases between. CDR3 coding DNA: TGTGCCAGCAGTTTAACGGGGTTTAGTGTAGGAGAGACCCAGTACTTC. Translated, it gives CASSLTGFSVGETQYF.

J is TRBJ2-5 and V is TRBV12-5, with D hard to call. Germline V gives CDR1 LGHNT, CDR2 FRNRAP. The CDR3 contains 13 residues. V lost 2 bases and J 4 bases, leaving 8 bases between the germline ends. CDR3 nucleotide sequence: TGTGCTAGTGGTTTGATGAGTGGAGAGACCCAGTACTTC. Protein product: CASGLMSGETQYF.

This clonotype was detected a few times. At one end the junction does not follow the germline gene, possibly because of a read error. The CDR3 nucleotides are TGTGCTAGCAGCCCTACAGGGAAAGAGACCCAGTACTTC. This codes for CASSPTGKETQYF. The chain uses TRBV7-7 and TRBJ2-5; tentatively, D is TRBD1 (6 bases). The CDR3 length is 13 residues. Per the germline V gene, CDR1 is SSHAT and CDR2 is FNYEAQ (reference sequence).

This clonotype has more than one count but fewer than ten. The V and J genes are TRBV19 and TRBJ2-3; tentatively, D is TRBD1 (5 bases). The CDR3 runs to 17 residues. Trimming shortened V by 5 bases and J by 2 bases, and 20 bases separated the two germline ends. Germline V gene lookup returns CDR1 LNHDA and CDR2 SQIVND (reference sequence). The CDR3 sequence is CASSPNLRTGTTDTQYF. The CDR3 nucleotides are TGTGCCAGTAGTCCCAACCTCCGCACAGGAACCACAGATACGCAGTATTTT. Together with reference TRBV19 and TRBJ2-3, the CDR3 gives the full variable domain: DGGITQSPKYLFRKEGQNVTLSCEQNLNHDAMYWYRQDPGQGLRLIYYSQIVNDFQKGDIAEGYSVSREKKESFPLTVTSAQKNPTAFYLCASSPNLRTGTTDTQYFGPGTRLTVL.

The chain combines TRBV7-9 with TRBJ2-3; D is tentatively TRBD1 or TRBD2 (5 bases each). This CDR3 contains 17 residues. V shed 5 bases and J shed 3 bases, with 21 bases lying between them. Germline lookup yields CDR1 SEHNR and CDR2 FQNEAQ (reference sequence). In nucleotides, the CDR3 is TGTGCCAGCAGCCAAAGACAGAGACCCACGGGAACAGATACGCAGTATTTT. Protein sequence: CASSQRQRPTGTDTQYF.

The V call is TRBV7-2, the J call TRBJ1-1; no clear D gene. V was trimmed by 3 bases and J by 4 bases, leaving 12 bases between them. This CDR3 has 14 amino acids. CDR1 and CDR2 (germline): SGHTA, FQGNSA. CDR3 bases: TGTGCCAGCAGCTTGTCTGGGCTGGGCACTGAAGCTTTCTTT. The encoded protein is CASSLSGLGTEAFF.

CDR3 loop: CASSSWTGAEAFF. The CDR3 bases are TGTGCCAGCAGCTCGTGGACAGGCGCTGAAGCTTTCTTT. The chain couples TRBV11-2 to TRBJ1-1; TRBD1 aligns across 7 bases. V was clipped by 4 bases and J by 6 bases; unmatched bases: 5. The CDR3 is made up of 13 amino acids. Germline loops: CDR1 SGHAT, CDR2 FQNNGV.

CDR3 in DNA: TGTGCCAGCAGCCGGACAGGGGAGTATGGCTACACCTTC. Its protein product is CASSRTGEYGYTF. The rearrangement joins TRBV11-2 to TRBJ1-2, with 9 bases identical to TRBD1. The ends lost 5 bases at V and 5 bases at J; junction bases unmatched: 3. The germline V gene has CDR1 SGHAT and CDR2 FQNNGV. The length of the CDR3 is 13 residues.

The chain combines TRBV3-1 with TRBJ2-2, with 11 bases fitting TRBD2. CDR1 and CDR2 (germline): LGHDT, YNNKEL (reference sequence). This CDR3 spans 14 amino acids. V was clipped by 8 bases and J by 3 bases; unmatched bases: 2. CDR3 DNA sequence: TGTGCCAGCGGGGGACTAGCGGACACCGGGGAGCTGTTTTTT. As protein: CASGGLADTGELFF.

The chain combines TRBV6-2 or TRBV6-3 with TRBJ2-7; perhaps TRBD1 as D (5 bases). The germline V gene encodes CDR1 MNHEY and CDR2 SVGEGT. V gave up 0 bases and J gave up 4 bases, with 10 bases separating them. The CDR3 has 14 residues. The CDR3 loop reads CASSYSRQLYEQYF. CDR3 bases: TGTGCCAGCAGTTACTCCAGACAGTTATACGAGCAGTACTTC.

This clonotype was picked up a small number of times. J is TRBJ2-1 and V is TRBV29-1; a possible D gene is TRBD2 (5 bases). V was cut by 3 bases and J by 11 bases, with 11 bases left in between. Germline CDR1 SQVTM, CDR2 ANQGSEA. The CDR3 consists of 11 residues. Written as DNA, the CDR3 is TGCAGCGTTGACACGGGGATGAAGCAGTTCTTC. It encodes CSVDTGMKQFF.

In its sample, this clonotype was seen many times. The chain recombines TRBV30 with TRBJ2-5, with D unclear. V was shortened by 3 bases and J by 2 bases, with 13 bases between the two germline ends. Germline loops: CDR1 GTSNPN, CDR2 SVGIG (reference sequence). This CDR3 is 14 amino acids long. CDR3 coding DNA: TGTGCCTGGAGAGCAAGGGCTAATCAAGAGACCCAGTACTTC. Translation: CAWRARANQETQYF.

DNA for the CDR3: TGTGCCAGCAGCCAAGATAAGGATTTCTCCTACAATGAGCAGTTCTTC. Its translation is CASSQDKDFSYNEQFF. V is TRBV14 and J is TRBJ2-1; D gene uncertain. The length of the CDR3 is 16 residues. Germline loops: CDR1 SGHDN, CDR2 FVKESK. V was clipped by 0 bases and J by 0 bases, with 9 bases between them. Together with reference TRBV14 and TRBJ2-1, the CDR3 gives the full variable domain: EAGVTQFPSHSVIEKGQTVTLRCDPISGHDNLYWYRRVMGKEIKFLLHFVKESKQDESGMPNNRFLAERTGGTYSTLKVQPAELEDSGVYFCASSQDKDFSYNEQFFGPGTRLTVL.

This clonotype was picked up many times. The chain uses TRBV12-3 or TRBV12-4 and TRBJ2-1; 7 positions match TRBD2. Trimming removed 4 bases from V and 8 bases from J; junction bases left unmatched: 14. This CDR3 is 16 amino acids long. The CDR3 sequence is CASSSGGGFILHEQFF. In nucleotides, the CDR3 is TGTGCCAGCAGTTCGGGCGGGGGATTCATCCTCCATGAGCAGTTCTTC.

V is TRBV2 and J is TRBJ1-1; no clear D gene. Between the trimmed V and J ends, which lost 6 bases and 6 bases, there was a span of 11 bases. Germline assignment: CDR1 SNHLY and CDR2 FYNNEI. The CDR3 totals 12 residues. DNA of the CDR3: TGTGCCAGCAGACAGATGCACCCTGAAGCTTTCTTT. Translated, it gives CASRQMHPEAFF. The entire variable domain, with the rest obtained from reference TRBV2 and TRBJ1-1, is as follows: EPEVTQTPSHQVTQMGQEVILRCVPISNHLYFYWYRQILGQKVEFLVSFYNNEISEKSEIFDDQFSVERPDGSNFTLKIRSTKLEDSAMYFCASRQMHPEAFFGQGTRLTVV.

There are many counts of this clonotype. This rearrangement joins TRBV10-3 to TRBJ2-5; 9 bases map to TRBD2. V gave up 4 bases and J gave up 1 base; unmatched junction bases: 7. CDR3 length: 16 residues. The germline CDR1 and CDR2 sequences are ENHRY and SYGVKD. CDR3 in DNA: TGTGCCATCAGTGTGGGTAGCGGGGGAACCCAAGAGACCCAGTACTTC. This gives the protein CAISVGSGGTQETQYF.

The chain links TRBV6-2 or TRBV6-3 to TRBJ2-3; the match to TRBD2 covers 7 bases. CDR3 length equals 15 residues. CDR1 is MNHEY, CDR2 SVGEGT, per germline. With 4 bases clipped from V and 4 bases from J, the junction kept 8 bases outside the gene matches. The CDR3 region is CASSSQREGADTQYF. The CDR3 DNA follows: TGTGCCAGCAGTTCCCAGCGGGAAGGGGCAGATACGCAGTATTTT.